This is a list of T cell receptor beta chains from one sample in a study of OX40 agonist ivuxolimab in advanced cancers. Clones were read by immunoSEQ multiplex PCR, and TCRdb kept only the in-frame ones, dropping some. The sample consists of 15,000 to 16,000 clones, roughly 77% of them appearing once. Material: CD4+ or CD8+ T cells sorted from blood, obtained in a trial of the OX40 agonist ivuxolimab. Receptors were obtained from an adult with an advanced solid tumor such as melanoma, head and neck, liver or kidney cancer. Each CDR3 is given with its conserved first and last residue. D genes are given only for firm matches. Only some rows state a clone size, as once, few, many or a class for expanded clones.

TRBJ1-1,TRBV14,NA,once,TGTGCCAGCAGAGGCAGGGACTACACTGAAGCTTTCTTT,CASRGRDYTEAFF
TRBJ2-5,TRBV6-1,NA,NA,TGTGCCAGCAGTTCCGCAATGACTACCGGGGAGACCCAGTACTTC,CASSSAMTTGETQYF
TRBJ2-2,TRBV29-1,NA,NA,TGCAGCGTTGACAGCTCGAACACCGGGGAGCTGTTTTTT,CSVDSSNTGELFF
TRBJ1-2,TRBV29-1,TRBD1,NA,TGCAGCGGGGGACAGCTAGGGGGCTACACCTTC,CSGGQLGGYTF
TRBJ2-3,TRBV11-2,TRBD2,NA,TGTGCCAGCAGCTTAGGCCCGGGACTAGCGGGGACAGATACGCAGTATTTT,CASSLGPGLAGTDTQYF
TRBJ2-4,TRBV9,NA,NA,TGTGCCAGCAGCGTGTCAGGGGTCAAAAACATTCAGTACTTC,CASSVSGVKNIQYF
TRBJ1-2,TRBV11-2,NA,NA,TGTGCCAGCAGCTCGGGGGCCAGTATCTATGGCTACACCTTC,CASSSGASIYGYTF
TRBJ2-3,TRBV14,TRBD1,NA,TGTGCCAGCAGCCAAGGGCGAGGGGGCACTACAGATACGCAGTATTTT,CASSQGRGGTTDTQYF
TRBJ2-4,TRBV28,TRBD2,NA,TGTGCCAGCAGTTTCGTTACTAGCGGGAGCGATAACATTCAGTACTTC,CASSFVTSGSDNIQYF
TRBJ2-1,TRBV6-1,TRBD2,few,TGTGCCAGCAGTGGACTAGCGGGGTACAATGAGCAGTTCTTC,CASSGLAGYNEQFF
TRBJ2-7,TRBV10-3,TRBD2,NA,TGTGCCATCAGTGAGCGGGGGGGTTACGAGCAGTACTTC,CAISERGGYEQYF
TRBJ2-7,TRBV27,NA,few,TGTGCCAGCAGCAACAGGGTCGGCTACGAGCAGTACTTC,CASSNRVGYEQYF
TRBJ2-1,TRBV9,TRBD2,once,TGTGCCAGCAGCGTGCCTCGGAGCGGGGGAGGGAATGAGCAGTTCTTC,CASSVPRSGGGNEQFF
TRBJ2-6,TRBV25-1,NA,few,TGTGCCAGCAGTCAGGGGGGGATAACGGTCTCTGGGGCCAACGTCCTGACTTTC,CASSQGGITVSGANVLTF
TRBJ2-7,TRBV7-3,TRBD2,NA,TGTGCCAGCAGCCTCCTAGCGGGGCGCTCCTACGAGCAGTACTTC,CASSLLAGRSYEQYF
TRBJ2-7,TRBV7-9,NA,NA,TGTGCCAGCAGCTTCGGGGCTTACGAGCAGTACTTC,CASSFGAYEQYF
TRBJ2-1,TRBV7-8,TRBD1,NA,TGTGCCAGCAGCTTAGTCTTCGGGACAGGGGGCTCCTACAATGAGCAGTTCTTC,CASSLVFGTGGSYNEQFF
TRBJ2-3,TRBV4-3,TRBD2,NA,TGCGCCAGCAGCCAAGGGACTAGTAGCACAGATACGCAGTATTTT,CASSQGTSSTDTQYF
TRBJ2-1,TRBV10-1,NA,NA,TGCGCCAGCAGTGAGCGGGGGACACCCTACAATGAGCAGTTCTTC,CASSERGTPYNEQFF
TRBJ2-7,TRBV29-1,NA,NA,TGCAGCGTTGAAGACGGAGGTCTCTACGAGCAGTACTTC,CSVEDGGLYEQYF
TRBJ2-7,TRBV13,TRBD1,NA,TGTGCCAGCAGCTTAAGAGGGGGCGCGGGTGGCTCCTACGAGCAGTACTTC,CASSLRGGAGGSYEQYF
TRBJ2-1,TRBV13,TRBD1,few,TGTGCCAGCAGCCCCCGGGGACAGGGGCAGCTTCAGTTCTTC,CASSPRGQGQLQFF
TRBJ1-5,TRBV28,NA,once,TGTGCCAGCAGAAAGGACATCATCTTCGGTCAGCCCCAGCATTTT,CASRKDIIFGQPQHF
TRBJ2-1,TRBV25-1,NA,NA,TGTGCCAGCAGCGGTCGAGAGTTTTCCTACAATGAGCAGTTCTTC,CASSGREFSYNEQFF
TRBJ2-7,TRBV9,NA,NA,TGTGCCAGCAGCGGTGGGTTTCTCCATTCGACGAACACCTACGAGCAGTACTTC,CASSGGFLHSTNTYEQYF
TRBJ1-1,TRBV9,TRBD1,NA,TGTGCCAGCAGCGCCTCCGGGACAGGGTACACTGAAGCTTTCTTT,CASSASGTGYTEAFF
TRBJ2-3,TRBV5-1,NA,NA,TGCGCCAGCAGCTTGTGGGGGGAAGATACGCAGTATTTT,CASSLWGEDTQYF
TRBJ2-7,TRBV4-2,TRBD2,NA,TGTGCCAGCAGCCAAGAGGGGACTAGCAGCGCCTACGAGCAGTACTTC,CASSQEGTSSAYEQYF
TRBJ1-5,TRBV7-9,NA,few,TGTGCCAGCAGCTCTCTTGGAGGCAATCAGCCCCAGCATTTT,CASSSLGGNQPQHF
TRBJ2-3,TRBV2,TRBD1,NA,TGTGCCAGCATGGTGATTTTAGGACAGGGTAGCACAGATACGCAGTATTTT,CASMVILGQGSTDTQYF
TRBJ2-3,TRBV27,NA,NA,TGTGCCAGCAGTCCCTCCAGGGGCGGAACAGATACGCAGTATTTT,CASSPSRGGTDTQYF
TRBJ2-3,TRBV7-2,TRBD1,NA,TGTGCCAGCAGCACGACAGGGGGAAGGGCAGATACGCAGTATTTT,CASSTTGGRADTQYF
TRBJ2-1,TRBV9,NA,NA,TGTGCCAGCAGCGTCAAAGAAAATGAGCAGTTCTTC,CASSVKENEQFF
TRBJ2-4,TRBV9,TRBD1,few,TGTGCCAGCAGCGACTACTCCGGGACAGGAGAAAACATTCAGTACTTC,CASSDYSGTGENIQYF
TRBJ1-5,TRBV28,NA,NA,TGTGCCAGCAGCTTGGCCTCGCAGGGACCGTATCAGCCCCAGCATTTT,CASSLASQGPYQPQHF
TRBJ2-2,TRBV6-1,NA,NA,TGTGCCAGCAGTCAGGTCTCCGGGGAGCTGTTTTTC,CASSQVSGELFF
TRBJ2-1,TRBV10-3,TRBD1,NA,TGTGCCATCAGTGAGTCGGGACAGGGAAGTGAGCAGTTCTTC,CAISESGQGSEQFF
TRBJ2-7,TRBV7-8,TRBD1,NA,TGTGCCAGCAGCCCCCTACGGACAGGGTCGTTCGAGCAGTACTTC,CASSPLRTGSFEQYF
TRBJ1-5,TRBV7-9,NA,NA,TGTGCCAGCGCCCTCGGGGTTCAGCCCCAGCATTTT,CASALGVQPQHF
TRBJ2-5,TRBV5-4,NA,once,TGTGCCAGCAACTTGGCAGGGGAAGAGACCCAGTACTTC,CASNLAGEETQYF
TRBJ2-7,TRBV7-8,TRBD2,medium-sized,TGTGCCAGCAGCTTCGGGGGAGGGGCCTACGAGCAGTACTTC,CASSFGGGAYEQYF
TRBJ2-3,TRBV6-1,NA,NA,TGTGCCAGCAGGGGACTGTTCACAGATACGCAGTATTTT,CASRGLFTDTQYF
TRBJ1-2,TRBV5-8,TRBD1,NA,TGTGCCAGCAGCCGACGACCTACTAAACTGACAGGGCTGGATGGCTACACCTTC,CASSRRPTKLTGLDGYTF
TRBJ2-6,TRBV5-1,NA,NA,TGCGCCAGCAGCTTGGAGGGTTTGGGAGGGGCCAACGTCCTGACTTTC,CASSLEGLGGANVLTF
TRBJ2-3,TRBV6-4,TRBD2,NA,TGTGCCAGCAGTGACTCGACTAGCGGGGTCACAGATACGCAGTATTTT,CASSDSTSGVTDTQYF
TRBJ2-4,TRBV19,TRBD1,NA,TGTGCCAGTACTGCAATCCTCCAGGGGGTCGGCAAAAACATTCAGTACTTC,CASTAILQGVGKNIQYF
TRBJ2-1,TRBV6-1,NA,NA,TGTGCCAGCAGTGAAGCGCGGGGCAGCTACTACAATGAGCAGTTCTTC,CASSEARGSYYNEQFF
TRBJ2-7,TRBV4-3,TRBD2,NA,TGCGCCAGCAGCCAAGACACTAGCGGGAGCTCCTACGAGCAGTACTTC,CASSQDTSGSSYEQYF
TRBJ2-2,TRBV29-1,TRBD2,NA,TGCAGCGTTACATTAGGACTAGCGGGAATGGGTGGGGAGCTGTTTTTT,CSVTLGLAGMGGELFF
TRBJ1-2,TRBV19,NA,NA,TGTGCCAGTACCCCGGGGTACCTCTATGGCTACACCTTC,CASTPGYLYGYTF
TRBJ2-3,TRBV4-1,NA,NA,TGCGCCAGCAGCCAGGGGGGACAGAGCACAGATACGCAGTATTTT,CASSQGGQSTDTQYF
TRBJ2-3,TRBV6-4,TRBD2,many,TGTGCCAGCAGCGGGACTAGCGGGGACACAGATACGCAGTATTTT,CASSGTSGDTDTQYF
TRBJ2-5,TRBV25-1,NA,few,TGTGCCAGCAGTGGGCCAGAACCCTTCCAAGAGACCCAGTACTTC,CASSGPEPFQETQYF
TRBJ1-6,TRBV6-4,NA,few,TGTGCCAGCAGTGACTCGGGACATTCACCCCTCCACTTT,CASSDSGHSPLHF
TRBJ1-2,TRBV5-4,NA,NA,TGTGCCAGCAGCTCCCGGACGGTTAGGTATGGCTACACCTTC,CASSSRTVRYGYTF
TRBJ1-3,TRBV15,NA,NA,TGTGCCACCAGCAGAGATAGAGGGAGTTCCTCTGGAAACACCATATATTTT,CATSRDRGSSSGNTIYF
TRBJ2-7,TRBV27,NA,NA,TGTGCCAGCAGTTCCAGGAGCTCCTACGAGCAGTACTTC,CASSSRSSYEQYF
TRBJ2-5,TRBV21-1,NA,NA,TGTGCCAGCAGCAAAGTTTCGGGGCGAACCCAGCGGGATCCTAAGACCCAGTACTTC,CASSKVSGRTQRDPKTQYF
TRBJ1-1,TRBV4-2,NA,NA,TGTGCCAGCAGCCATTGGGGCGCGAACACTGAAGCTTTCTTT,CASSHWGANTEAFF